The clone carrying this T cell receptor beta chain was observed a few times. The data were taken from a study of T-cell memory formation after mild COVID-19. Trimming took 5 bases from V and 2 from J, leaving 12 bases between them. CDR1 is SGHTA and CDR2 is FQGNSA in the germline V gene. The CDR3 covers 14 residues. TCRdb processed the 5' RACE reads anew with MiXCR; each CDR3 protein has one entry. The table includes 250,000 to 300,000 distinct CDR3 sequences, approximately 18% detected once. The gene calls are TRBV7-2 and TRBJ1-2; maybe TRBD1 (5 bases). The sequenced sample consisted of PBMCs or a T cell subset sorted from them (not recorded which). The clonotype originates from a man younger than 35 who had mild COVID-19 (a few samples of this study predate the infection). Cell type and time point are not known. The CDR3 sequence is CASSKPGRNYGYTF. The CDR3 bases are TGTGCCAGCAGCAAGCCGGGACGGAACTATGGCTACACCTTC.